This TCR beta chain comes out of a study of blood T cell repertoires in COVID-19. Sequenced by immunoSEQ multiplex PCR; TCRdb stores in-frame clones only, minus some. In the table there are fewer than 250,000 clones, over 75% of which are singletons. The V gene lost 6 bases and the J gene lost 0 bases, with 12 bases spanning the gap. Germline lookup yields CDR1 MRHNA and CDR2 SNTAGT. This CDR3 is 15 amino acids long. V and J are TRBV6-4 and TRBJ2-1; tentatively, D is TRBD1 (5 bases). The TCR comes from a woman between 45 and 60 years old with acute COVID-19. The sample taken for sequencing was PBMCs or T cells enriched from blood (not recorded which). The CDR3 reads CASRATASSYNEQFF. In nucleotides, the CDR3 is TGTGCCAGCAGAGCGACAGCTTCCTCCTACAATGAGCAGTTCTTC.